This record concerns one T cell receptor beta chain sequence. Antigen unknown. The data belong to a study of stem cell transplantation in POMP-related autoinflammatory disease. V was pared by 4 bases and J by 0 bases, with 19 bases between. CDR1 is LGHDT and CDR2 is YNNKEL in the germline V gene (reference sequence). CDR3 length equals 18 residues. Overall study findings and caveats: In patients with PRAID, every analyzed T-cell subset tended to show lower diversity and higher clonality.

Sequenced by immunoSEQ multiplex PCR; TCRdb stores in-frame clones only, minus some. Of 9,500 to 10,000 clones in the sample, roughly 80% were seen once. The receptor was isolated from a human patient with POMP-related autoinflammation and immune dysregulation (PRAID). Some T cells may be the graft donor's. The sequenced sample was CD4+ T cells from PBMCs, obtained after stem cell transplantation. J is TRBJ1-3 and V is TRBV3-1 (or the pseudogene TRBV3-2); D gene unclear. This chain's CDR3 is CASSPRVRVSGSGNTIYF. CDR3 sequence (DNA): TGTGCCAGCAGCCCCCGAGTTCGTGTCTCAGGCTCTGGAAACACCATATATTTT.